Below are 20 T cell receptor beta chains sequenced from a single sample in a study of response to subunit inactivated influenza vaccine. TCRdb used MiXCR to reprocess the RT-PCR reads, holding one entry per CDR3 protein. The sample consists of 610,000 or so distinct CDR3 sequences, around 15% of them appearing once. The sequenced sample was PBMCs from blood, obtained roughly 12 days after vaccination. These receptors were obtained from a man aged 50-60 years who received an inactivated influenza vaccine.

This clonotype was picked up a small number of times. V usage is TRBV3-1 and J usage is TRBJ2-7; tentatively, D is TRBD1 (5 bases). Between the trimmed V and J ends, which lost 1 base and 3 bases, there was a span of 10 bases. Germline assignment: CDR1 LGHDT and CDR2 YNNKEL (reference sequence). There are 14 residues in the CDR3. The CDR3 reads CASSQGSGNYEQYF. The DNA for the CDR3 is TGTGCCAGCAGCCAAGGTTCAGGGAACTACGAGCAGTACTTC.

The rearrangement joins TRBV9 to TRBJ2-1; 9 bases agree with TRBD2. CDR1 SGDLS and CDR2 YYNGEE come from the germline V gene. Trimming cost V 0 bases and J 4 bases; bases outside gene matches: 11. This CDR3 has 18 amino acids. In nucleotides, the CDR3 is TGTGCCAGCAGCGTAGCTACCGGTAGCGGGAGAGGATACAATGAGCAGTTCTTC. Amino acid sequence: CASSVATGSGRGYNEQFF.

In this sample, this clonotype turned up a few times. The rearrangement joins TRBV18 to TRBJ1-1; perhaps TRBD1 as D (5 bases). This CDR3 has 14 residues. Germline CDR1 is KGHSH and CDR2 is LQKENI. Trimming took 1 base from V and 4 from J, leaving 10 bases between them. For the CDR3, the DNA is TGTGCCAGCTCACCACTAAAGGGGATCACTGAAGCTTTCTTT. Translating it yields CASSPLKGITEAFF.

This clonotype was detected only a few times. The genes are TRBV19 and TRBJ1-2; no clear D gene. CDR3 length: 12 residues. From germline, CDR1 is LNHDA and CDR2 SQIVND (reference sequence). Trimming shortened V by 7 bases and J by 1 base, and 7 bases separated the two germline ends. Here the CDR3 reads CASKQFNYGYTF. CDR3 bases: TGTGCCAGTAAGCAGTTTAACTATGGCTACACCTTC.

J is TRBJ2-3 and V is TRBV28; D is perhaps TRBD2 (5 bases). Germline V CDR1 and CDR2: MDHEN, SYDVKM. With 1 base removed from V and 2 bases from J, the gap between germline ends came to 10 bases. The CDR3 totals 15 residues. The CDR3, as DNA: TGTGCCAGCAGTTTATTGTCGGGATACACAGATACGCAGTATTTT. It yields the protein CASSLLSGYTDTQYF.

This clonotype was observed a few times. The chain combines TRBV20-1 with TRBJ1-4; TRBD1 is a possible D gene (6 bases). Germline loops: CDR1 DFQATT, CDR2 SNEGSKA (reference sequence). The CDR3 has 15 residues. The V gene lost 5 bases and the J gene lost 0 bases, with 13 bases spanning the gap. CDR3 DNA: TGCAGTGCTGACGTTCCAGGGGCAACTAATGAAAAACTGTTTTTT. Translating it yields CSADVPGATNEKLFF.

This clonotype was detected only a few times. CDR3 sequence: CASSQGAGSSYEQYF. The CDR3 coding sequence is TGTGCCAGCAGCCAAGGGGCAGGGAGCTCCTACGAGCAGTACTTC. This chain joins TRBV3-1 and TRBJ2-7; D is possibly TRBD1 or TRBD2 (5 bases each). Germline V lookup: CDR1 LGHDT, CDR2 YNNKEL (reference sequence). CDR3 length: 15 amino acids. V was pared by 1 base and J by 0 bases, with 10 bases between.

The sample holds a few counts of this clonotype. This chain joins TRBV29-1 and TRBJ2-5; unclear D gene. This CDR3 comprises 12 residues. CDR1 is SQVTM, CDR2 ANQGSEA, per germline. Trimming took off 4 bases at V and 4 bases at J, with 10 bases between the two ends. The CDR3 nucleotides are TGCAGCGTTGGAGGCTTGGGAGAGACCCAGTACTTC. Protein product: CSVGGLGETQYF.

The chain combines TRBV6-1 with TRBJ2-1; no firm D call. V shed 1 base and J shed 8 bases, with 6 bases lying between them. The germline V gene encodes CDR1 MNHNS and CDR2 SASEGT. This CDR3 comprises 12 residues. This CDR3 reads CASSEGHYEQFF. CDR3 nucleotide sequence: TGTGCCAGCAGTGAAGGACATTATGAGCAGTTCTTC.

Only a few counts were recorded for this clonotype. The chain recombines TRBV3-1 with TRBJ2-5, with D hard to call. This CDR3 is built from 14 residues. In germline, CDR1 is LGHDT, CDR2 YNNKEL (reference sequence). Trimming removed 0 bases at V and 0 bases at J, with 5 bases between. The CDR3 bases are TGTGCCAGCAGCCAAGATCACAACCAAGAGACCCAGTACTTC. This sequence encodes CASSQDHNQETQYF.

The chain couples TRBV7-9 to TRBJ1-2; tentatively, D is TRBD1 (6 bases). This CDR3 spans 16 amino acids. Germline lookup yields CDR1 SEHNR and CDR2 FQNEAQ (reference sequence). V lost 5 bases, J lost 8 bases, and 24 bases lay in between. In DNA, the CDR3 is TGTGCCAGCAGCCGCACCAACAACCTAGGGGGAAGCGGCTACACCTTC. This codes for CASSRTNNLGGSGYTF.

The CDR3 loop is CSARVRGRVAGELFF. The CDR3 region has the DNA TGCAGTGCTAGAGTCCGGGGTAGGGTCGCCGGGGAGCTGTTTTTT. This sequence joins TRBV20-1 and TRBJ2-2, with a possible D match to TRBD2 (5 bases). The ends were cut back, 1 base at V and 6 bases at J, with 15 bases in the middle. Germline CDR1 is DFQATT and CDR2 is SNEGSKA (reference sequence). This CDR3 spans 15 amino acids.

This clonotype was seen a handful of times. The rearrangement uses TRBV7-8 and TRBJ1-4; D remains unclear. This CDR3 comprises 15 residues. V dropped 4 bases and J dropped 5 bases, with 14 bases sitting between them. Germline V gene data show CDR1 as SGHVS and CDR2 as FQNEAQ. The CDR3 sequence: CASSSRLNGNEKLFF. CDR3 coding DNA: TGTGCCAGCAGCTCCAGACTCAACGGCAATGAAAAACTGTTTTTT.

A word on this clonotype: The junction and the germline gene differ at one end; a read error may be behind it. The J gene is TRBJ2-5, the V gene TRBV6-5; 9 bases match TRBD1. Germline V lookup: CDR1 MNHEY, CDR2 SVGAGI. The CDR3 runs to 13 residues. The CDR3 sequence: CASSYDRGKTHYF. The CDR3, as DNA: TGTGCCAGCAGTTATGACAGGGGGAAGACCCATTACTTC.

This clonotype came up many times. This chain joins TRBV4-3 and TRBJ2-2; 7 bases are shared with TRBD2. V lost 1 base to trimming and J lost 4 bases; unmatched junction nucleotides: 6. Germline V gives CDR1 LGHNA, CDR2 YSLEER. CDR3 length: 16 residues. The chain's CDR3 is CASSQARTGGTGELFF. Written as DNA, the CDR3 is TGCGCCAGCAGCCAAGCCCGAACGGGGGGCACCGGGGAGCTGTTTTTT.

This clonotype was seen a few times. This chain links TRBV5-1 with TRBJ2-3; weak D call: TRBD1 (5 bases). CDR3 size: 15 residues. The V and J ends lost 0 bases and 0 bases respectively, with 8 bases between them. Germline V gives CDR1 SGHRS, CDR2 YFSETQ. The CDR3 DNA follows: TGCGCCAGCAGCTTGGGTTCAGGGAGCACAGATACGCAGTATTTT. Translating it yields CASSLGSGSTDTQYF.

This clonotype showed up many times. The gene calls are TRBV12-3 or TRBV12-4 and TRBJ1-1; 7 bases fit TRBD1. The trim removed 4 bases at V and 1 base at J, leaving 3 bases unmatched. This CDR3 is built from 14 residues. As DNA, the CDR3 is TGTGCCAGCAGTTCAGGGGGAGGGAACACTGAAGCTTTCTTT. Translation: CASSSGGGNTEAFF.

This clonotype was picked up one time. V gene TRBV7-2 combines with J gene TRBJ2-7; 10 nucleotides match TRBD1. Germline CDR1 reads SGHTA; CDR2 reads FQGNSA. V shed 5 bases and J 3 bases; nucleotides not matched to a gene: 4. The CDR3 runs to 14 residues. CDR3 in DNA: TGTGCCAGCAGCATCGACAGGGGGCTCTACGAGCAGTACTTC. Amino acid sequence: CASSIDRGLYEQYF. Looking up the rest from reference TRBV7-2 and TRBJ2-7 gives the full variable domain: GAGVSQSPSNKVTEKGKDVELRCDPISGHTALYWYRQSLGQGLEFLIYFQGNSAPDKSGLPSDRFSAERTGGSVSTLTIQRTQQEDSAVYLCASSIDRGLYEQYFGPGTRLTVT.

The chain has TRBV5-1 and TRBJ1-6; D unclear. CDR1 and CDR2 from the germline V gene are SGHRS and YFSETQ. Trimming took off 4 bases at V and 9 bases at J, with 14 bases between the two ends. The CDR3 contains 14 residues. CDR3 DNA sequence: TGCGCCAGCAGCCCCGGGTCGGCTACTTCACCCCTCCACTTT. Translating it yields CASSPGSATSPLHF. The whole variable domain, remainder taken from reference TRBV5-1 and TRBJ1-6, is KAGVTQTPRYLIKTRGQQVTLSCSPISGHRSVSWYQQTPGQGLQFLFEYFSETQRNKGNFPGRFSGRQFSNSRSEMNVSTLELGDSALYLCASSPGSATSPLHFGNGTRLTVT.

This clonotype occurred many times. The J gene is TRBJ2-6, the V gene TRBV30; TRBD1 might be the D (6 bases). The ends were cut back, 0 bases at V and 0 bases at J, with 18 bases in the middle. This CDR3 is 19 amino acids long. The germline CDR1 and CDR2 sequences are GTSNPN and SVGIG (reference sequence). The CDR3 region has the DNA TGTGCCTGGAGTGTACTAGTGGCAGGGGCTTACTCTGGGGCCAACGTCCTGACTTTC. Its translation: CAWSVLVAGAYSGANVLTF.